The text below deals with one TCR beta chain. Its antigen remains unidentified. Generated by immunoSEQ multiplex PCR, the TCRdb table keeps only in-frame clones and is missing some. The repertoire has 38,000 or so clones, around 83% of them found once; the top ten carry about 17%. Per germline, CDR1 MNHEY and CDR2 SMNVEV (reference sequence). The CDR3 loop spans 16 amino acids. The junction had 5 bases not matched to a gene; V was cut back by 3 bases and J by 2 bases. Patients' urothelial carcinoma was locally advanced or metastatic. The sample originates from a study of PD-L1 blockade in urothelial cancer. Study details: Once treatment had started, blood was analyzed at 3 weeks (second dose) and again at 6 weeks. T cells were recovered from blood samples at a median of around 130,000.

General study results and limits: Sub-median blood TCR clonality before treatment predicted longer survival.

The sequence came from a man aged 55 to 70 with urothelial cancer. The rearrangement joins TRBV27 to TRBJ2-1; 9 nucleotides match TRBD2. The sequenced sample was PBMCs, obtained around atezolizumab (anti-PD-L1) treatment. The CDR3 nucleotides are TGTGCCAGCAGTTTCTTTAGCGGGAGCCCCTACAATGAGCAGTTCTTC. Residues: CASSFFSGSPYNEQFF.